The present TCR beta chain was sequenced within a study of blood T cell repertoires in COVID-19. V lost 7 bases and J 0 bases, leaving 10 bases between the germline ends. The CDR3 loop spans 14 amino acids. Germline V gene lookup returns CDR1 SNHLY and CDR2 FYNNEI. The data were produced by immunoSEQ multiplex PCR, yet TCRdb's version contains in-frame clones alone and is incomplete. The table includes around 200,000 clones, 65% to 85% detected once. The chain combines TRBV2 with TRBJ1-5, with no clear D. This receptor was taken from a woman in her twenties or thirties who had recovered from COVID-19. What was sequenced was PBMCs or T cells enriched from blood (not recorded which). The CDR3 sequence: CASTTDNSNQPQHF. The DNA for the CDR3 is TGTGCCAGCACCACAGACAATAGCAATCAGCCCCAGCATTTT.